This T cell receptor (beta chain) was observed in a study of shared clonotypes between healthy human individuals. CDR1 and CDR2 from the germline V gene are KGHSH and LQKENI. The CDR3 runs 17 residues. After removal of 4 bases from V and 0 bases from J, the junction contained 4 bases not matched to a gene. The data were produced by immunoSEQ multiplex PCR, yet TCRdb's version contains in-frame clones alone and is incomplete. The table has over a million clones, about 75% seen once; the top ten hold approximately 1.3%. Healthy HIV-negative adults with no recent acute infections or vaccinations were recruited as donors. The donor cohort consisted entirely of Caucasian adults residing in Nashville, Tennessee.

The chain links TRBV18 to TRBJ2-6, with TRBD1 matching over 9 bases. The sequencing input was memory CD4+ T cells sorted from blood. The subset is: CD45RA-negative fraction. The TCR comes from a man younger than 30 in good health. CDR3 sequence (DNA): TGTGCCAGCTCACGGGACAGGGCGAGCTCTGGGGCCAACGTCCTGACTTTC. This codes for CASSRDRASSGANVLTF.